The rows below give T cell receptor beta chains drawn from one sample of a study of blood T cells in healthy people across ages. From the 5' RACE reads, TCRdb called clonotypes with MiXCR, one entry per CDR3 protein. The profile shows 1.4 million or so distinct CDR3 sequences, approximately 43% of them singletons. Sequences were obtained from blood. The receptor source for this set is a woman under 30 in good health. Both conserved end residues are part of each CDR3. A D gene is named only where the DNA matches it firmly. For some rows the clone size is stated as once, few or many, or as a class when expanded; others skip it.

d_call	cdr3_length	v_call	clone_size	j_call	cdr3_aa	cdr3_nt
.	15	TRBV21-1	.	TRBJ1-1	CASSKVAKLNTEAFF	TGTGCCAGCAGCAAAGTCGCCAAGCTGAACACTGAAGCTTTCTTT
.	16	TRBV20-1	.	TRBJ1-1	CSAKDRLSWGNTEAFF	TGCAGTGCGAAGGACAGACTGTCCTGGGGGAACACTGAAGCTTTCTTT
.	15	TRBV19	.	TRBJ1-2	CASSISPGNGRGYTF	TGTGCCAGTAGTATATCACCAGGCAATGGACGTGGCTACACCTTC
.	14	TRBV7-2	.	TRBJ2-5	CASSPLGVAETQYF	TGTGCCAGCAGCCCACTGGGGGTTGCAGAGACCCAGTACTTC
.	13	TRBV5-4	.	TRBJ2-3	CASTGRGGDTQYF	TGTGCCAGCACCGGCAGGGGGGGAGATACGCAGTATTTT
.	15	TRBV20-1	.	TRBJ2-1	CSARRGGRSYNEQFF	TGCAGTGCTAGAAGGGGCGGACGCTCCTACAATGAGCAGTTCTTC
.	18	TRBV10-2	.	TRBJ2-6	CASSDLRDPSSGANVLNF	TGCGCCAGCAGTGATCTCAGGGACCCCAGCTCTGGGGCCAACGTCCTGAATTTC
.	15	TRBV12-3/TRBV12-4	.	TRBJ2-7	CASSLDGSTAYEQYF	TGTGCCAGCAGTTTAGACGGGAGTACTGCGTACGAGCAGTACTTC
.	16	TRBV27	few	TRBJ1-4	CASSLSGLGANEKLFF	TGTGCCAGCAGTTTATCCGGACTCGGGGCTAATGAAAAACTGTTTTTT
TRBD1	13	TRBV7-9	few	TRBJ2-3	CAIRDRGVSMQYF	TGTGCCATCAGGGACAGGGGAGTGAGTATGCAGTATTTT
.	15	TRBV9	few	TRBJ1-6	CASSADSGILRPLHF	TGTGCCAGCAGCGCAGACAGCGGTATACTTAGACCCCTCCACTTT
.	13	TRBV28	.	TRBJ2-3	CASLSGFTDTQYF	TGTGCCAGCCTTAGCGGCTTCACAGATACGCAGTATTTT
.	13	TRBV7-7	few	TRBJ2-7	CASSLSGFNEQYF	TGTGCTAGCAGCTTATCGGGATTCAATGAGCAGTACTTC
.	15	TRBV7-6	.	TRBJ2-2	CASSQRGSTTGELFF	TGTGCCAGCAGTCAGAGGGGATCGACCACCGGGGAGCTGTTTTTT
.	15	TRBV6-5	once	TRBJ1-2	CASSYSGRVGYGYTF	TGTGCCAGCAGTTACTCGGGCAGGGTTGGCTATGGCTACACCTTC
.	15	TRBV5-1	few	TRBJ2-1	CASSLETTGYNEQFF	TGCGCCAGCAGCTTGGAAACCACGGGATACAATGAGCAGTTCTTC
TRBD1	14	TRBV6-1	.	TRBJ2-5	CASKGQGGSETQYF	TGTGCCAGCAAGGGACAGGGCGGTTCAGAGACCCAGTACTTC
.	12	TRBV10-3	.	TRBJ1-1	CAISDVNTEAFF	TGTGCCATCAGTGACGTGAACACTGAAGCTTTCTTT
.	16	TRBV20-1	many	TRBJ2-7	CSARDRNKGGFYEQYF	TGCAGTGCTAGAGATAGGAATAAGGGGGGCTTCTACGAGCAGTACTTC
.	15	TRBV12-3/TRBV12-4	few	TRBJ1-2	CASRSYSGRGYGYTF	TGTGCCAGCAGAAGTTATTCGGGCAGGGGATACGGCTACACCTTC
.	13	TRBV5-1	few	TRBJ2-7	CASTRRSGDEQYF	TGCGCCAGCACCCGGAGGTCCGGGGATGAGCAGTACTTC
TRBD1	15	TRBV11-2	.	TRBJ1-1	CAVQGAHHWNTEAFF	TGTGCAGTCCAGGGGGCCCACCACTGGAACACTGAAGCTTTCTTT